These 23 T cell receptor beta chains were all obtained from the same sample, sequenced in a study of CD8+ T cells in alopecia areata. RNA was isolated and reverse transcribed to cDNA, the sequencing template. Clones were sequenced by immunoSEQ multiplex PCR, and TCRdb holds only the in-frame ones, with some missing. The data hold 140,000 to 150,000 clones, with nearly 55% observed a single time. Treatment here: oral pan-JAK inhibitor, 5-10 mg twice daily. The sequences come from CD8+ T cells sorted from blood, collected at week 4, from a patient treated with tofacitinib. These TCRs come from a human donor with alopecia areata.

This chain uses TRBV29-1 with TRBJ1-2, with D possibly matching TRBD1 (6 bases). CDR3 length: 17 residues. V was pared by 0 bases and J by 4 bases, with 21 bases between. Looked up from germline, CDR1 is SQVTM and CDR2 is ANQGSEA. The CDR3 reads CSVEDLAGGSNIYGYTF. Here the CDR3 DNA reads TGCAGCGTTGAAGATCTTGCGGGGGGCTCGAATATCTATGGCTACACCTTC. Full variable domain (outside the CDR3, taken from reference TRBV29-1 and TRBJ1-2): SAVISQKPSRDICQRGTSLTIQCQVDSQVTMMFWYRQQPGQSLTLIATANQGSEATYESGFVIDKFPISRPNLTFSTLTVSNMSPEDSSIYLCSVEDLAGGSNIYGYTFGSGTRLTVV.

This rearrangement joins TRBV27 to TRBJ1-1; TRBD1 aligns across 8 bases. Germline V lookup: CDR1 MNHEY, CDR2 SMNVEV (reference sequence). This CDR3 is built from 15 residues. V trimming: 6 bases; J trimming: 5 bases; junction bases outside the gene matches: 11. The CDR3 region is CASSETTGDWTEAFF. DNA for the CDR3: TGTGCCAGCAGCGAGACGACAGGGGATTGGACTGAAGCTTTCTTT.

DNA for the CDR3: TGTGCCAGCAGTTTGGTGGGGGGCTCCTACAATGAGCAGTTCTTC. Encoded protein: CASSLVGGSYNEQFF. The rearrangement links TRBV27 to TRBJ2-1; D possibly corresponds to TRBD2 (6 bases). The ends were cut back, 3 bases at V and 0 bases at J, with 9 bases in the middle. Germline V gene data show CDR1 as MNHEY and CDR2 as SMNVEV (reference sequence). This CDR3 is built from 15 residues.

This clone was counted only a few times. The CDR3 reads CASSQERTANTEAFF. CDR3 in DNA: TGCGCCAGCAGCCAAGAGAGGACAGCGAACACTGAAGCTTTCTTT. The chain joins TRBV4-1 to TRBJ1-1, with D possibly being TRBD1 (6 bases). The CDR3 contains 15 residues. Trimming left V 0 bases short and J 1 base short, with 9 bases between. Germline V gene lookup returns CDR1 MGHRA and CDR2 YSYEKL.

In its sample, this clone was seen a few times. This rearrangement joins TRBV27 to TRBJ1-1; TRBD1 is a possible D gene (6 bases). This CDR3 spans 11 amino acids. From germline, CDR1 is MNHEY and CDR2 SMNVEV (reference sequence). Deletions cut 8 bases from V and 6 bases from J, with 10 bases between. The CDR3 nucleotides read TGTGCCAGCCAGGGGTTCGCTGAAGCTTTCTTT. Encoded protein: CASQGFAEAFF.

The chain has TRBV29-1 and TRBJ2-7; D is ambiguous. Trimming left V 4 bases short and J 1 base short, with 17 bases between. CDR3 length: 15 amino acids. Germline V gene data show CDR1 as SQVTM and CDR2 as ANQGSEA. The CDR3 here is CSVVGNSPSSYEQYF. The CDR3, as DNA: TGCAGCGTTGTTGGAAACAGTCCCTCTTCCTACGAGCAGTACTTC.

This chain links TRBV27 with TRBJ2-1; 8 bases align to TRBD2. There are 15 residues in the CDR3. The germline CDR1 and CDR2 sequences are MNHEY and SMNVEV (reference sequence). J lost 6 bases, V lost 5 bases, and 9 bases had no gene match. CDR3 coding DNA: TGTGCCAGCAGTCCCGTAGCGGGGTATATCAATGAGCAGTTCTTC. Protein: CASSPVAGYINEQFF.

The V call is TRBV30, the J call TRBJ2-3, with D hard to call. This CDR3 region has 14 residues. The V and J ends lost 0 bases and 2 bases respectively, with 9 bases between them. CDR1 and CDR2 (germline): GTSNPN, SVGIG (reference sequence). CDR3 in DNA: TGTGCCTGGAGTGTGGGGTACGACACAGATACGCAGTATTTT. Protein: CAWSVGYDTDTQYF.

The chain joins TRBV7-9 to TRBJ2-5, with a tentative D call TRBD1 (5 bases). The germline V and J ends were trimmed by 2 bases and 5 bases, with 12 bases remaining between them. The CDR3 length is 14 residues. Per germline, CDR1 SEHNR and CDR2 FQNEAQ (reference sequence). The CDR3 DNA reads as TGTGCCAGCAGCTTAAGGGGTTACTGCGAGACCCAGTACTTC. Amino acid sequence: CASSLRGYCETQYF.

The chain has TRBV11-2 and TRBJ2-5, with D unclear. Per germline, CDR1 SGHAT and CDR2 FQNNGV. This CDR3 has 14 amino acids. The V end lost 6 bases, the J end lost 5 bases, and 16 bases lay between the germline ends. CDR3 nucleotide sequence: TGTGCCAGCAGTCGCGTTAGGAATGGGGAGACCCAGTACTTC. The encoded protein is CASSRVRNGETQYF.

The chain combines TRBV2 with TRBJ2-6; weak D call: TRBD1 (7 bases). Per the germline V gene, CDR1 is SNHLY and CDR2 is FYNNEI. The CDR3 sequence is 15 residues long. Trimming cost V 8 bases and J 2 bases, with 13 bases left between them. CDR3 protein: CASLSRGAGANVLTF. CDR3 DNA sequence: TGTGCCAGCCTATCCAGGGGGGCTGGGGCCAACGTCCTGACTTTC.

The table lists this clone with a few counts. CDR3 in DNA: TGTGCCAGCAGCCAAAGGGCTGGGACACCCAACACTGAAGCTTTCTTT. Protein sequence: CASSQRAGTPNTEAFF. The chain joins TRBV14 to TRBJ1-1, with D possibly TRBD1 on 6 matching bases. V was pared by 2 bases and J by 2 bases, with 15 bases between. The CDR3 has 16 amino acids. Germline V gene data show CDR1 as SGHDN and CDR2 as FVKESK.

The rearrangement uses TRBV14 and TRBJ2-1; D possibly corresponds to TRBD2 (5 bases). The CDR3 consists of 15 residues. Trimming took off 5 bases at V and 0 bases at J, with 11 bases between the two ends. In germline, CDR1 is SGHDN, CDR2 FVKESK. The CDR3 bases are TGTGCCAGCAGCTTGCTCCGGGGCTCCTACAATGAGCAGTTCTTC. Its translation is CASSLLRGSYNEQFF.

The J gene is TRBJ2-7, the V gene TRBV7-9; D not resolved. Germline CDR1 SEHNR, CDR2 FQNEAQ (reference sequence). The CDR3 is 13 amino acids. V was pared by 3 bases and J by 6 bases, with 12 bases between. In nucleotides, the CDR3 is TGTGCCAGCAGCTTGATCTCCGTTGGCGAGCAGTACTTC. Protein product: CASSLISVGEQYF.

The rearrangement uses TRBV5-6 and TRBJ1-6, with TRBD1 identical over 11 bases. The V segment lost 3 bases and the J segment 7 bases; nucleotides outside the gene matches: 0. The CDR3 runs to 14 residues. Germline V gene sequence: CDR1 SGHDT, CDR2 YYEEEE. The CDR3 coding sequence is TGTGCCAGCAGCTGGGACAGGGGGAATTCACCCCTCCACTTT. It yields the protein CASSWDRGNSPLHF.

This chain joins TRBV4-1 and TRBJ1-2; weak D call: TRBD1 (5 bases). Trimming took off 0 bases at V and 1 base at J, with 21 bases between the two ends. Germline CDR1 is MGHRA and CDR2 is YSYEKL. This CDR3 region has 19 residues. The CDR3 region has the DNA TGCGCCAGCAGCCAAGATGGGGGTACCAGGGCGGGAAGTAACTATGGCTACACCTTC. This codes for CASSQDGGTRAGSNYGYTF.

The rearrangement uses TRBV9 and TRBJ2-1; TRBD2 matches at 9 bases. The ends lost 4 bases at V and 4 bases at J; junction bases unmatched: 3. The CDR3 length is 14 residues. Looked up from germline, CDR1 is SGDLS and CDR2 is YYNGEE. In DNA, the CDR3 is TGTGCCAGCAGCCCCGGACTAGCGTACAATGAGCAGTTCTTC. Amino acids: CASSPGLAYNEQFF.

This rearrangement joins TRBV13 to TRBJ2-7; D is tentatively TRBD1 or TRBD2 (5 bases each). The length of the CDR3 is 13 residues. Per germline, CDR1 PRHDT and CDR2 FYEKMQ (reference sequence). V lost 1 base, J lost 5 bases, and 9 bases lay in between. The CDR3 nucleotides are TGTGCCAGCAGCTTAGCTGGGGGTAACGAGCAGTACTTC. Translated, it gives CASSLAGGNEQYF. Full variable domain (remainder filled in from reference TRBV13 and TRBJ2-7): AAGVIQSPRHLIKEKRETATLKCYPIPRHDTVYWYQQGPGQDPQFLISFYEKMQSDKGSIPDRFSAQQFSDYHSELNMSSLELGDSALYFCASSLAGGNEQYFGPGTRLTVT.

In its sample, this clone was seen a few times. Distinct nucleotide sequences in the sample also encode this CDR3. In DNA, the CDR3 is TGTGCCAGCAGCTTACAGGGGGCCTCCTACGAGCAGTACTTC. The encoded protein is CASSLQGASYEQYF. The chain has TRBV5-6 and TRBJ2-7, with 9 bases lining up with TRBD1. CDR1 and CDR2 from the germline V gene are SGHDT and YYEEEE. The CDR3 sequence is 14 residues long. The ends lost 2 bases at V and 0 bases at J; junction bases unmatched: 0.

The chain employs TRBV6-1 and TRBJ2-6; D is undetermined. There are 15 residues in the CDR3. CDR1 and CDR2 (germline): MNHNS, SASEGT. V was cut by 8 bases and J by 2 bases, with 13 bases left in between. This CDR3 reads CASLPDNPGANVLTF. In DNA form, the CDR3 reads TGTGCCAGCCTCCCTGACAACCCTGGGGCCAACGTCCTGACTTTC.

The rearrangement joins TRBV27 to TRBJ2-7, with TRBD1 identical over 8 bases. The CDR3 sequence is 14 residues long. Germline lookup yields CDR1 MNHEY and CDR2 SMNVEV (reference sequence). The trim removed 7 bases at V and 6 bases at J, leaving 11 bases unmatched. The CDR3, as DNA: TGTGCCAGCAACTACAGGGGGTCGCAATTCGAGCAGTACTTC. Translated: CASNYRGSQFEQYF.

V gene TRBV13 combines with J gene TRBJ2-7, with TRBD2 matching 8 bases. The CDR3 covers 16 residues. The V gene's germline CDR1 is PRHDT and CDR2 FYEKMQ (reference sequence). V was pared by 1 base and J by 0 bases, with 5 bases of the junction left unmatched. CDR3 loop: CASSLERGISSYEQYF. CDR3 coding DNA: TGTGCCAGCAGCTTAGAGCGGGGGATCAGCTCCTACGAGCAGTACTTC.

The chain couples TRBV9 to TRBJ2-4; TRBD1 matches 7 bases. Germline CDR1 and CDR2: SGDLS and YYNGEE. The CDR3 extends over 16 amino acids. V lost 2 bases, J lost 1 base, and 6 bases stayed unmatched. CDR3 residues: CASSVTTGLAKNIQYF. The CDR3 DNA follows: TGTGCCAGCAGCGTGACGACAGGGCTGGCCAAAAACATTCAGTACTTC.